These T cell receptor beta chains were read from a single sample in a study of blood T cell repertoires in COVID-19. The protocol was immunoSEQ multiplex PCR, while the TCRdb copy is restricted to in-frame clones and leaves out a portion. The data contain 230,000 or so clones, around 86% of them singletons. The sequencing sample was made of PBMCs or T cells enriched from blood (not recorded which). These TCRs come from a woman between 35 and 50 years old with acute COVID-19. Both conserved end residues are part of each CDR3. D genes are given only for firm matches. Only part of the rows carry a size: once, few, many, or a class if the clone is expanded.

cdr3_aa | cdr3_nt | v_call | clone_size | j_call | d_call
CASSITGLKAFF | TGTGCCAGCAGTATTACAGGATTGAAAGCTTTCTTT | TRBV12-3/TRBV12-4 | NA | TRBJ1-1 | NA
CASSREPGSLYNEQFF | TGCGCCAGCAGCCGTGAACCCGGGTCCCTCTACAATGAGCAGTTCTTC | TRBV5-1 | NA | TRBJ2-1 | NA
CASSERSGEKLFF | TGTGCCAGCAGTGAGAGGTCCGGTGAAAAACTGTTTTTT | TRBV2 | NA | TRBJ1-4 | NA
CASRVTGNYGYTF | TGTGCCAGCAGAGTTACAGGGAACTATGGCTACACCTTC | TRBV6-5 | NA | TRBJ1-2 | NA
CASRDRGYGNTIYF | TGTGCCAGTAGGGACAGGGGATACGGAAACACCATATATTTT | TRBV19 | NA | TRBJ1-3 | TRBD1
CASSPRDRDTEAFF | TGTGCCAGCAGCCCCCGGGACAGAGACACTGAAGCTTTCTTT | TRBV3-1/TRBV3-2 | NA | TRBJ1-1 | TRBD1
CASSYSVWTGQSPLHF | TGTGCCAGCAGTTACTCGGTTTGGACAGGGCAATCACCCCTCCACTTT | TRBV6-5 | NA | TRBJ1-6 | TRBD1
CASKRQGMTEAFF | TGTGCCAGCAAACGACAGGGGATGACTGAAGCTTTCTTT | TRBV7-9 | NA | TRBJ1-1 | TRBD1
CASSEGRGNQPQHF | TGTGCCAGCAGTGAAGGCAGGGGCAATCAGCCCCAGCATTTT | TRBV2 | NA | TRBJ1-5 | NA
CASSEGGSNYGYTF | TGTGCCAGCAGTGAAGGCGGCAGTAACTATGGCTACACCTTC | TRBV2 | NA | TRBJ1-2 | NA
CASSYDRGRMKNTEAFF | TGTGCCAGCAGTTACGACAGGGGGCGAATGAAGAACACTGAAGCTTTCTTT | TRBV6-2/TRBV6-3 | NA | TRBJ1-1 | TRBD1
CASSMGGRGSYNEQFF | TGTGCCAGCAGTATGGGCGGCAGGGGCTCCTACAATGAGCAGTTCTTC | TRBV27 | NA | TRBJ2-1 | NA
CASRTSTGPSYNSPLHF | TGTGCCAGCAGGACATCGACAGGCCCCTCCTATAATTCACCCCTCCACTTT | TRBV27 | few | TRBJ1-6 | NA
CASSLSPGTGGEQYF | TGTGCCAGCAGCTTATCCCCCGGGACAGGGGGCGAGCAGTACTTC | TRBV7-2 | few | TRBJ2-7 | TRBD1
CASSATISSYNSPLHF | TGTGCCAGCAGCGCCACCATTAGCTCCTATAATTCACCCCTCCACTTT | TRBV11-2 | NA | TRBJ1-6 | NA
CASSVEAGGTGELFF | TGTGCCAGCAGCGTAGAGGCAGGGGGCACCGGGGAGCTGTTTTTT | TRBV9 | few | TRBJ2-2 | TRBD1
CASSSADTQYF | TGTGCCAGCTCATCAGCAGATACGCAGTATTTT | TRBV18 | NA | TRBJ2-3 | NA
CASSRGTGENQPQHF | TGTGCCAGTAGTCGCGGGACAGGCGAGAATCAGCCCCAGCATTTT | TRBV19 | once | TRBJ1-5 | TRBD1
CASSEAPGLRGYTF | TGTGCCAGCAGTGAAGCCCCCGGCCTGAGGGGCTACACCTTC | TRBV6-1 | NA | TRBJ1-2 | NA
CASRTTGSKAFF | TGTGCCAGCAGAACTACCGGATCCAAAGCTTTCTTT | TRBV12-3/TRBV12-4 | NA | TRBJ1-1 | NA
CASSARTVHEKLFF | TGTGCCAGCAGCGCTCGGACAGTTCATGAAAAACTGTTTTTT | TRBV21-1 | NA | TRBJ1-4 | NA
CASSGNPGVLGGYTF | TGTGCCAGCAGTGGCAATCCAGGGGTTCTTGGTGGCTACACCTTC | TRBV27 | NA | TRBJ1-2 | NA
CSVLSPVGTDTQYF | TGCAGCGTTCTTTCCCCGGTGGGCACAGATACGCAGTATTTT | TRBV29-1 | NA | TRBJ2-3 | NA
CATTRESSGANVLTF | TGCGCCACCACACGGGAATCCTCTGGGGCCAACGTCCTGACTTTC | TRBV5-1 | NA | TRBJ2-6 | NA
CASSSYAGTGGYGYTF | TGTGCCAGTAGTTCCTATGCGGGGACCGGAGGCTATGGCTACACCTTC | TRBV19 | NA | TRBJ1-2 | NA
CASSQTRDRNTGELFF | TGTGCCAGCTCACAAACGAGAGACAGGAACACCGGGGAGCTGTTTTTT | TRBV18 | NA | TRBJ2-2 | NA
CASRGQGKSSGANVLTF | TGTGCCAGCAGGGGGCAGGGGAAGAGCTCTGGGGCCAACGTCCTGACTTTC | TRBV9 | NA | TRBJ2-6 | NA
CALGRDRGNTIYF | TGTGCCCTAGGGCGGGACAGGGGAAACACCATATATTTT | TRBV12-3/TRBV12-4 | NA | TRBJ1-3 | TRBD1
CASSLIDRGGGYTF | TGTGCCAGCAGCCTAATCGACAGGGGAGGAGGCTACACCTTC | TRBV5-4 | NA | TRBJ1-2 | TRBD1
CASTHARQRANYGYTF | TGTGCCAGCACCCACGCGCGACAGCGCGCGAACTATGGCTACACCTTC | TRBV21-1 | NA | TRBJ1-2 | NA
CASSDPGTDTQYF | TGTGCCAGCAGTGACCCAGGGACAGATACGCAGTATTTT | TRBV2 | NA | TRBJ2-3 | NA
CASTPGSTSNQPQHF | TGTGCCAGCACCCCGGGGTCCACAAGCAATCAGCCCCAGCATTTT | TRBV2 | NA | TRBJ1-5 | NA
CASSHLGGKNTGELFF | TGCGCCAGCAGCCACCTCGGGGGTAAGAACACCGGGGAGCTGTTTTTT | TRBV4-1 | NA | TRBJ2-2 | NA